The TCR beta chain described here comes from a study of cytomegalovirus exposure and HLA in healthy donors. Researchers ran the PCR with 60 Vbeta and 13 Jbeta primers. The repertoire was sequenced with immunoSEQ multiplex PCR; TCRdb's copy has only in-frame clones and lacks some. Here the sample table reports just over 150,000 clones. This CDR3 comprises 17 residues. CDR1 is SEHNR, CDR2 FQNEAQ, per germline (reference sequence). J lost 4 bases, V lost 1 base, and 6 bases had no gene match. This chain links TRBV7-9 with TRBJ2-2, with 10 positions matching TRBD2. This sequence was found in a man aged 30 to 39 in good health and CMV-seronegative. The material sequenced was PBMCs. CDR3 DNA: TGTGCCAGCAGCTTAGGCCCTTTAGCGGGGGGCACCGGGGAGCTGTTTTTT. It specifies CASSLGPLAGGTGELFF.